These T cell receptor beta chains were read from a single sample in a study of cytomegalovirus exposure and HLA in healthy donors. Clones were read by immunoSEQ multiplex PCR, and TCRdb kept only the in-frame ones, dropping some. The sample lists some 97,000 clones; 75% to 85% were seen once. The sample consisted of PBMCs. Receptor source: a woman under 30 in good health and CMV-seronegative. Both conserved end residues are part of each CDR3. Fields, in order: V gene, J gene, CDR3 protein.

TRBV9	TRBJ2-1	CASSTDRNNEQFF
TRBV5-6	TRBJ2-7	CASSSPLLREKPYEQYF
TRBV19	TRBJ2-3	CASTHSLFGTRPVGTQYF
TRBV5-6	TRBJ2-3	CASSVKRGTDTQYF
TRBV7-2	TRBJ1-5	CASSLIRGIWDSNQPQHF
TRBV4-3	TRBJ1-2	CASSPTGGYGYTF
TRBV2	TRBJ2-1	CASSGPRDSLYNEQFF
TRBV6-5	TRBJ1-2	CASSRDRGYGYTF
TRBV7-2	TRBJ2-3	CASSFQEADTQYF
TRBV6-1	TRBJ1-2	CASTRVVGQSYGYTF
TRBV5-5	TRBJ1-4	CASSYGGEKLFF
TRBV5-4	TRBJ2-5	CASSHGQPQETQYF
TRBV6-5	TRBJ1-5	CASSYSRVQPQHF
TRBV23-1	TRBJ2-7	CARSGLQYF
TRBV7-8	TRBJ2-1	CASSLIVSGRGSYNEQFF
TRBV6-1	TRBJ2-7	CASSESGGGAGEQYF
TRBV13	TRBJ2-5	CASSHGGEEQYF
TRBV6-5	TRBJ1-1	CASSYYRGQGGAFF
TRBV15	TRBJ2-1	CATSRGLPPDNEQFF
TRBV28	TRBJ2-7	CASREGFGYEQYF
TRBV27	TRBJ2-1	CASSFIGQGPYNEQFF
TRBV4-3	TRBJ1-2	CASSPRHSLKGYTF
TRBV7-2	TRBJ1-3	CASSLGTVPRLNTIYF
TRBV4-2	TRBJ2-5	CASSPNPGGARQETQYF
TRBV27	TRBJ1-5	CASSLPRGNQPQHF
TRBV10-3	TRBJ2-7	CAIREGTSGGYEQYF
TRBV9	TRBJ1-2	CASSVQVHYGYTF
TRBV30	TRBJ2-1	CAWGGGGSAINEQFF
TRBV28	TRBJ1-6	CASSRTSSPLHF
TRBV27	TRBJ2-1	CASSWRELNEQFF
TRBV19	TRBJ1-6	CASSPFGTGRNRSPLHF
TRBV27	TRBJ2-2	CASSSLGLAERYPTGELFF